This T cell receptor beta chain was obtained from a study of radiation and T cells in renal cell carcinoma. Findings and limits, study-wide: Baseline intratumoral clonotype presence is unknown without pretreatment biopsies.

Germline V lookup: CDR1 SGHTA, CDR2 FQGNSA. Trimming pared 3 bases from V and 1 base from J, leaving 7 bases between. The CDR3 runs to 13 residues. Details on this clone: What it recognizes is unknown.

Using immunoSEQ multiplex PCR, the repertoire was profiled, and TCRdb retains in-frame clones only, with some absent. The repertoire includes approximately 83,000 clones, around 81% of them detected once, and roughly a tenth sits in the top ten. Specified time point: blood 4 weeks post-SBRT, at nephrectomy. The treatment was: 15 Gy SBRT to primary tumor, nephrectomy 4 weeks later. The tumor was a clear cell renal cell carcinoma. The origin of this receptor is a man aged 45-60 years with renal cell carcinoma. The sequencing used blood, collected from a patient whose treatment included radiotherapy and nephrectomy. The rearrangement links TRBV7-2 to TRBJ2-7; D might be TRBD1 (5 bases). CDR3 in amino acids: CASSLRQSYEQYF. DNA of the CDR3: TGTGCCAGCAGCTTGAGACAGTCCTACGAGCAGTACTTC. Complete variable domain (other parts from reference TRBV7-2 and TRBJ2-7): GAGVSQSPSNKVTEKGKDVELRCDPISGHTALYWYRQSLGQGLEFLIYFQGNSAPDKSGLPSDRFSAERTGGSVSTLTIQRTQQEDSAVYLCASSLRQSYEQYFGPGTRLTVT.